This record covers a single TCR beta chain. The germline gives CDR1 SGHVS, CDR2 FNYEAQ. The CDR3 contains 15 residues. J was trimmed by 6 bases and V by 3 bases; bases with no gene match: 4. The data derive from a study of cytomegalovirus exposure and HLA in healthy donors. A multiplex PCR was run with 60 Vbeta primers and 13 Jbeta primers. TCRdb's table, derived via immunoSEQ multiplex PCR, lists solely in-frame clones and lacks some. Among around 170,000 clones listed, around 80% were seen once. The sample was PBMCs. This sequence originates from a woman aged 50 to 65 in good health and CMV-seronegative. The chain recombines TRBV7-6 with TRBJ2-1; 11 nucleotides match TRBD2. As DNA, the CDR3 is TGTGCCAGCAGCTTGGGACTAGCGGCGCTCAATGAGCAGTTCTTC. This gives the protein CASSLGLAALNEQFF.